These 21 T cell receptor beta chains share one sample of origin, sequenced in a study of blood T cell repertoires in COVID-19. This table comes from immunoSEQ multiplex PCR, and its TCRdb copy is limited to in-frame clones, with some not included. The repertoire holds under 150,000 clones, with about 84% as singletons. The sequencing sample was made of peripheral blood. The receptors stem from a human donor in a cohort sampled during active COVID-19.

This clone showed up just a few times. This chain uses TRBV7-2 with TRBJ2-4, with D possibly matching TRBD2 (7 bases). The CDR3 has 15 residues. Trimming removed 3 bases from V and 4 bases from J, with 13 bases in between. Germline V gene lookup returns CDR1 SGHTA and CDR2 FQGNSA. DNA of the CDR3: TGTGCCAGCAGCTTCCTAGGGGGGGCGAAAAACATTCAGTACTTC. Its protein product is CASSFLGGAKNIQYF.

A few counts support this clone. The CDR3 DNA reads as TGTGCCAGCAGGCTGGGACTCATGATGAACTATGGCTACACCTTC. Its translation: CASRLGLMMNYGYTF. The chain carries TRBV6-5 and TRBJ1-2; D may be TRBD1 (5 bases). Trimming took 6 bases from V and 2 from J, leaving 16 bases between them. Germline V gene lookup returns CDR1 MNHEY and CDR2 SVGAGI. The CDR3 extends over 15 amino acids.

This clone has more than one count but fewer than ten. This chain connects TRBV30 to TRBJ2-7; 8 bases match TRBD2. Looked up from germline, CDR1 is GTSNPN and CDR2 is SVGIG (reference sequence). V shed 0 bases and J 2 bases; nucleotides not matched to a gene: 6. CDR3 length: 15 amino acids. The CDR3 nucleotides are TGTGCCTGGAGTGTATGGCGGGGGGAACCCTACGAGCAGTACTTC. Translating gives CAWSVWRGEPYEQYF.

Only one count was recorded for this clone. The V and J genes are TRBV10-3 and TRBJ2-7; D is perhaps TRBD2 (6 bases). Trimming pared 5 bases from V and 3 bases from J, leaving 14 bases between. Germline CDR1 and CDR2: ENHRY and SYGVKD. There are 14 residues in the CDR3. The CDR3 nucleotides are TGTGCCATCAGTCTTTCCCGGGGGATCTACGAGCAGTACTTC. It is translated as CAISLSRGIYEQYF.

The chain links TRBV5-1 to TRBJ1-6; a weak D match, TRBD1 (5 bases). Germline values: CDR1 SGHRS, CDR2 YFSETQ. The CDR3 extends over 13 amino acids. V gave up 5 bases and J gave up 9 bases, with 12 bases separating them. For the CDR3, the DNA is TGCGCCAGCAGTGACAGTCTTCGTTCACCCCTCCACTTT. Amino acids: CASSDSLRSPLHF.

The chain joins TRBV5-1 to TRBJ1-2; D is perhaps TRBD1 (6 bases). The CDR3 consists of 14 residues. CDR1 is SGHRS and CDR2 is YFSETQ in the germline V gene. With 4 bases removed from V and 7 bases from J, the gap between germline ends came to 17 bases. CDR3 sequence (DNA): TGCGCCAGCAGCGACCCAGGGGAAATTCGTGGCTACACCTTC. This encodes CASSDPGEIRGYTF.

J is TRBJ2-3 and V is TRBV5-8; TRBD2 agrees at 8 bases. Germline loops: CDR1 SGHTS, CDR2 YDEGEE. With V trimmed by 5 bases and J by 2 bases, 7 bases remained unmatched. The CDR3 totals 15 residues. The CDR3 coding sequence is TGTGCCAGCAGTCCTTATAGCGGGGTCACAGATACGCAGTATTTT. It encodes CASSPYSGVTDTQYF.

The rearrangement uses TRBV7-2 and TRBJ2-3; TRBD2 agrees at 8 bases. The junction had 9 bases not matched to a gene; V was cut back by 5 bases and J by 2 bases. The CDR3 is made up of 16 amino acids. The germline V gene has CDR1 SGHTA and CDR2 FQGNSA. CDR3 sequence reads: CASSGLVAGNTDTQYF. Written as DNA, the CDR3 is TGTGCCAGCAGCGGGTTGGTAGCGGGGAACACAGATACGCAGTATTTT.

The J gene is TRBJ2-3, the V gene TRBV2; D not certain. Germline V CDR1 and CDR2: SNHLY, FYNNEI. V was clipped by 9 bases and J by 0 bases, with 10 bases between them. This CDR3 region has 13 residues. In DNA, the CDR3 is TGTGCCAGTCGTGGCGGAAGCACAGATACGCAGTATTTT. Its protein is CASRGGSTDTQYF.

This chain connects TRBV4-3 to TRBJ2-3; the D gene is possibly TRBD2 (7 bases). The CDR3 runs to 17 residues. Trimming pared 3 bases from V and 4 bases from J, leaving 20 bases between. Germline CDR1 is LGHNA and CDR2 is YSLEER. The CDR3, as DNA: TGCGCCAGCAGCCAGGGTAATGGCGGGGGCCGGGCAGATACGCAGTATTTT. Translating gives CASSQGNGGGRADTQYF.

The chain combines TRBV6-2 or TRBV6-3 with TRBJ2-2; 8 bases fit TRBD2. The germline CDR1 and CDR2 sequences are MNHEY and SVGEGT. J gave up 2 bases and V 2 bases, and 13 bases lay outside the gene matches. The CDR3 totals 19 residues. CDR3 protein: CASSYPGRDHPRNTGELFF. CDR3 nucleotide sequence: TGTGCCAGCAGTTACCCCGGGAGGGACCATCCACGTAACACCGGGGAGCTGTTTTTT.

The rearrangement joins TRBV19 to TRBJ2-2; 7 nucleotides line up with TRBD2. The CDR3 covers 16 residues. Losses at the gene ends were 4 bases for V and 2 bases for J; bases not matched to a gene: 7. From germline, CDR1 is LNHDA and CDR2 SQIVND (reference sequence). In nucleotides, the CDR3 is TGTGCCAGTAGTAGGCAGCGGGGCTTCAACACCGGGGAGCTGTTTTTT. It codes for CASSRQRGFNTGELFF.

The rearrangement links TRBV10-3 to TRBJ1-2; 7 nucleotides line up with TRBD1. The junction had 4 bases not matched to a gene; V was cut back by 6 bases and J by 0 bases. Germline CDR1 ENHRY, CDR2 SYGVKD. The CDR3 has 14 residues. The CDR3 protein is CAIRRDSANYGYTF. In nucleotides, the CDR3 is TGTGCCATCAGGCGGGACAGCGCTAACTATGGCTACACCTTC.

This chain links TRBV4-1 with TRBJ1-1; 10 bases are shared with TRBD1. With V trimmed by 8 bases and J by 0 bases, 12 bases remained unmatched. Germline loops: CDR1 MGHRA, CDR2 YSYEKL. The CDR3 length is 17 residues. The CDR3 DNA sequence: TGCGCCAGCGCAGAGACAGGGGGCCACAATGTGAACACTGAAGCTTTCTTT. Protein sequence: CASAETGGHNVNTEAFF.

CDR3 protein: CASSQGAGRRNEQFF. As DNA, the CDR3 is TGTGCCAGCAGCCAGGGGGCGGGGCGTCGGAATGAGCAGTTCTTC. The gene calls are TRBV5-6 and TRBJ2-1; TRBD1 matches at 8 bases. J lost 7 bases, V lost 4 bases, and 10 bases had no gene match. This CDR3 has 15 amino acids. Germline V lookup: CDR1 SGHDT, CDR2 YYEEEE.

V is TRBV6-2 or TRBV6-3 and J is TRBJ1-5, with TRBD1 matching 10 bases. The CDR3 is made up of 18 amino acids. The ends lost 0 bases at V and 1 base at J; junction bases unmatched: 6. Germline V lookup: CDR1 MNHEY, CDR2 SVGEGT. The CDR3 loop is CASSYSVGQGISNQPQHF. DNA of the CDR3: TGTGCCAGCAGTTACTCAGTGGGACAGGGGATAAGCAATCAGCCCCAGCATTTT.

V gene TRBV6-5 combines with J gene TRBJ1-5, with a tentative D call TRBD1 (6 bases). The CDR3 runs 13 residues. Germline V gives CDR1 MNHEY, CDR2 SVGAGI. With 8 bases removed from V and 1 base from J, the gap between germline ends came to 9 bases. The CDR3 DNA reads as TGTGCCAGCCGCCAGGGGAGCAATCAGCCCCAGCATTTT. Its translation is CASRQGSNQPQHF.

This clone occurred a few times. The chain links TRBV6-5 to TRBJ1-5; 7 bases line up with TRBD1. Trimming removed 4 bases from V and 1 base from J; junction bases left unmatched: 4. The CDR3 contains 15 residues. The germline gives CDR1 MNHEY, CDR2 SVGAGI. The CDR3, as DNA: TGTGCCAGCAGTTTACAGGGGAAGAGCAATCAGCCCCAGCATTTT. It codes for CASSLQGKSNQPQHF.

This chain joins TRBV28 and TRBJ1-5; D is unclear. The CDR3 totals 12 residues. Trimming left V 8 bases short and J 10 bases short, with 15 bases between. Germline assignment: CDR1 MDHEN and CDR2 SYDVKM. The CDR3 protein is CASRDTLLPQHF. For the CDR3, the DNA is TGTGCCAGCCGCGACACCCTCCTCCCCCAGCATTTT.

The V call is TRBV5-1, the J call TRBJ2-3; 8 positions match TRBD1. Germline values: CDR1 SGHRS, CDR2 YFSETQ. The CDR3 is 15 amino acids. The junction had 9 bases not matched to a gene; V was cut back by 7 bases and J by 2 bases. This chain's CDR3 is CASRWTGRVTDTQYF. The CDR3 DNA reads TGCGCCAGCCGCTGGACAGGGCGAGTCACAGATACGCAGTATTTT.

CDR3 DNA: TGTGCCAGCACCGCTAATTGGGGAAACACCATATATTTT. Protein sequence: CASTANWGNTIYF. The rearrangement joins TRBV2 to TRBJ1-3; D remains unclear. The CDR3 has 13 residues. The ends were cut back, 7 bases at V and 4 bases at J, with 11 bases in the middle. Germline V gives CDR1 SNHLY, CDR2 FYNNEI.